The entry below gives a single T cell receptor (beta chain) sequence along with its context. RNA was extracted with the RNeasy kit, and a quantity of about 0.45 to 1 ug was reverse transcribed using random hexamers. A multiplex approach, immunoSEQ multiplex PCR, amplified TCR beta CDR3 across 54 Vbeta and 13 Jbeta. MiXCR, applied by TCRdb to the immunoSEQ multiplex PCR reads, yields one record per CDR3 protein. The sample yields 240,000 or so distinct CDR3 sequences, about 96% seen once. These data are taken from a study of CD8 T cells in Susac syndrome. CDR3 length equals 14 residues. Germline V gives CDR1 SGHVS, CDR2 FQNEAQ. Trimming removed 6 bases from V and 6 bases from J, with 16 bases in between.

The origin of this receptor is a human donor with Susac syndrome. The chain uses TRBV7-8 and TRBJ2-3; D is possibly TRBD1 or TRBD2 (5 bases each). The sequenced sample was CD4+ T cells from PBMCs. The CDR3 spells CASRSGWGIDTQYF. The CDR3 DNA reads as TGTGCCAGCAGATCAGGGTGGGGGATTGATACGCAGTATTTT.